This TCR beta chain originates from a study of blood T cell repertoires in COVID-19. Study as a whole: Italy, Spain and the United States were the sources of the convalescent and acute COVID-19 samples. The analysed material was cDNA or gDNA that came from T cells, B-cell-depleted T cells, or PBMCs.

Authors' analysis steps: The assay estimated nucleated cells by amplifying reference gene primers. Produced via immunoSEQ multiplex PCR; TCRdb's table is partial and in-frame only. Clone size and V and J calls were adopted from that table, with D and trimming inferred from the DNA. Here the sample spans around 130,000 clones, roughly 80% being singletons. Germline loops: CDR1 SGDLS, CDR2 YYNGEE. V was pared by 0 bases and J by 1 base, with 13 bases between. The CDR3 is 16 amino acids. The chain recombines TRBV9 with TRBJ1-1; TRBD1 might be the D (6 bases). This sequence was found in a man in his fifties or sixties with acute or convalescent COVID-19. The specimen was peripheral blood. The CDR3, as DNA: TGTGCCAGCAGCGTAGAGGGGGTTCGACAGAACACTGAAGCTTTCTTT. It specifies CASSVEGVRQNTEAFF.